The table lists the clone carrying this T cell receptor beta chain with a few counts. Its antigen is as yet unknown. The entry originates in a study of beta chain features in type 1 diabetes. The sequenced template was cDNA made from the entire isolated RNA. The method was immunoSEQ multiplex PCR; TCRdb's version includes in-frame clones alone and lacks a portion of them. Of a few hundred thousand clones listed, about 14% are singletons. Study results and caveats: Shorter TCRB CDR3s, moderately but significantly so, marked every one of the four CD4+ subsets in Type 1 diabetes patients.

V lost 4 bases and J lost 9, with 15 bases in between. The CDR3 spans 13 residues. Germline V gives CDR1 KGHSH, CDR2 LQKENI. The J gene is TRBJ2-5, the V gene TRBV18; D unresolved. The clonotype comes from a woman aged 18-29 years with type 1 diabetes. The sample was naive CD4+ T cells from blood. CDR3 amino acids: CASSRGAEEPQYF. Written as DNA, the CDR3 is TGTGCCAGCTCACGTGGAGCAGAGGAGCCCCAGTACTTC.